Sequencing of this TCR beta chain was carried out in a study of radiotherapy plus CTLA-4 blockade in lung cancer. Points from the study as a whole: In blood, TCR clones derived from the tumor expanded after radiotherapy plus ipilimumab.

Of note for this clone: Its antigen is as yet unknown.

Some clones are missing from TCRdb's copy, which holds only in-frame ones; the method was immunoSEQ multiplex PCR. This repertoire shows around 45,000 clones, around 72% found once; its top ten account for roughly 4%. Per germline, CDR1 LNHDA and CDR2 SQIVND (reference sequence). This CDR3 is built from 13 residues. Trimming removed 4 bases from V and 4 bases from J; junction bases left unmatched: 2. This specimen was peripheral blood, taken from a patient treated with radiotherapy plus ipilimumab. The chain combines TRBV19 with TRBJ1-1; 8 bases map to TRBD1. This clonotype originated in a human donor with non-small cell lung cancer who had a complete response to radiotherapy plus ipilimumab. The CDR3 region is CASSTTGGTEAFF. The CDR3 coding sequence is TGTGCCAGTAGTACTACAGGGGGCACTGAAGCTTTCTTT.